These 21 T cell receptor beta chains came from one sample sequenced in a study of radiotherapy plus CTLA-4 blockade in lung cancer. Profiling relied on immunoSEQ multiplex PCR, and the TCRdb table lists in-frame clones only, not all of them. The sample gives about 49,000 clones, about 88% of which show up once; approximately 8% is in the top ten. The sample in question was peripheral blood, obtained from a patient treated with radiotherapy plus ipilimumab. The receptors originated from a human donor with non-small cell lung cancer whose response to radiotherapy plus ipilimumab could not be evaluated.

This chain joins TRBV6-1 and TRBJ2-5; 9 nucleotides match TRBD2. The tail of the sequence fits TRBJ2-7 better, so the J call may be wrong. Germline loops: CDR1 MNHNS, CDR2 SASEGT. CDR3 size: 15 residues. The CDR3 sequence: CASSLHVSGSDEQYF. CDR3 DNA sequence: TGTGCCAGCAGTCTTCACGTTAGCGGGAGCGACGAGCAGTACTTC.

The chain is built from TRBV10-2 and TRBJ2-3; weak D call: TRBD2 (6 bases). Germline CDR1 reads WSHSY; CDR2 reads SAAADI. V gave up 8 bases and J gave up 4 bases, with 19 bases separating them. The CDR3 extends over 15 amino acids. The CDR3 spells CASGRTTPKADTQYF. The CDR3 DNA reads TGCGCCAGCGGAAGGACTACACCCAAGGCAGATACGCAGTATTTT.

The chain employs TRBV5-1 and TRBJ2-7; possibly TRBD2 for D (5 bases). Per the germline V gene, CDR1 is SGHRS and CDR2 is YFSETQ. Trimming left V 2 bases short and J 6 bases short, with 15 bases between. This CDR3 comprises 14 residues. Written as DNA, the CDR3 is TGCGCCAGCAGCTTTTGGGAGAACTTCGGCGAGCAGTACTTC. Encoded protein: CASSFWENFGEQYF.

V usage is TRBV5-1 and J usage is TRBJ2-7; D possibly corresponds to TRBD1 (6 bases). The length of the CDR3 is 15 residues. Trimming removed 3 bases from V and 6 bases from J, with 19 bases in between. Germline CDR1 SGHRS, CDR2 YFSETQ. CDR3 amino acids: CASSSKPTGFGEQYF. CDR3 in DNA: TGCGCCAGCAGCTCAAAACCAACAGGGTTTGGCGAGCAGTACTTC.

The V call is TRBV4-3, the J call TRBJ2-3; TRBD2 aligns across 12 bases. V was pared by 3 bases and J by 4 bases, with 5 bases of the junction left unmatched. This CDR3 is 16 amino acids long. The germline V gene has CDR1 LGHNA and CDR2 YSLEER. The chain's CDR3 is CASSQASGRGADTQYF. The CDR3 DNA is TGCGCCAGCAGCCAGGCTAGCGGGAGGGGGGCAGATACGCAGTATTTT.

The rearrangement joins TRBV29-1 to TRBJ2-5; possible D gene TRBD1, 6 bases. The CDR3 contains 12 residues. With 7 bases removed from V and 2 bases from J, the gap between germline ends came to 11 bases. Per germline, CDR1 SQVTM and CDR2 ANQGSEA. The DNA for the CDR3 is TGCAGCGCGATACAGGGACAAGAGACCCAGTACTTC. Its protein is CSAIQGQETQYF. The full variable domain, completed using reference TRBV29-1 and TRBJ2-5, is SAVISQKPSRDICQRGTSLTIQCQVDSQVTMMFWYRQQPGQSLTLIATANQGSEATYESGFVIDKFPISRPNLTFSTLTVSNMSPEDSSIYLCSAIQGQETQYFGPGTRLLVL.

This clone was seen once. The chain joins TRBV11-3 to TRBJ2-3, with 8 bases identical to TRBD2. The CDR3 is made up of 14 amino acids. CDR1 and CDR2 (germline): SGHNT, YENEEA. With 5 bases clipped from V and 2 bases from J, the junction kept 3 bases outside the gene matches. CDR3 protein: CASSLGGDTDTQYF. The CDR3 bases are TGTGCCAGCAGCCTCGGGGGGGACACAGATACGCAGTATTTT.

This chain connects TRBV19 to TRBJ2-7; 9 bases fit TRBD1. Germline CDR1 reads LNHDA; CDR2 reads SQIVND (reference sequence). The CDR3 loop spans 15 amino acids. V shed 6 bases, J shed 2 bases, and the junction held 8 bases outside the gene matches. Here the CDR3 DNA reads TGTGCCAGTAGGAGCCGGGACAGGGTTCCCTACGAGCAGTACTTC. It specifies CASRSRDRVPYEQYF.

This chain links TRBV7-2 with TRBJ2-1; 9 nucleotides match TRBD1. Germline CDR1 and CDR2: SGHTA and FQGNSA. The CDR3 runs 16 residues. With V trimmed by 4 bases and J by 4 bases, 8 bases remained unmatched. Here the CDR3 reads CASSSHPGQGYNEQFF. CDR3 nucleotides: TGTGCCAGCAGCTCGCATCCGGGACAGGGTTACAATGAGCAGTTCTTC.

This chain uses TRBV6-1 with TRBJ1-4; 7 bases match TRBD1. Losses at the gene ends were 1 base for V and 10 bases for J; bases not matched to a gene: 9. The CDR3 totals 15 residues. Germline V gives CDR1 MNHNS, CDR2 SASEGT. CDR3: CASSEEATGYRKLFF. CDR3 nucleotides: TGTGCCAGCAGTGAAGAGGCGACAGGGTATCGAAAACTGTTTTTT.

The chain has TRBV6-1 and TRBJ2-7; 10 nucleotides agree with TRBD1. Germline V gene sequence: CDR1 MNHNS, CDR2 SASEGT. J lost 3 bases, V lost 4 bases, and 9 bases had no gene match. This CDR3 contains 16 residues. The DNA for the CDR3 is TGTGCCAGCAGTGTAGGGGCCGGGACAGGGGTCTACGAGCAGTACTTC. Amino acids: CASSVGAGTGVYEQYF.

The rearrangement links TRBV9 to TRBJ2-3; TRBD2 agrees at 7 bases. CDR1 is SGDLS and CDR2 is YYNGEE in the germline V gene. CDR3 length: 14 residues. Trimming cost V 1 base and J 6 bases; bases outside gene matches: 5. CDR3 in DNA: TGTGCCAGCAGCGTAAGCCTAGCGGCTGATACGCAGTATTTT. Translating it yields CASSVSLAADTQYF.

The chain employs TRBV19 and TRBJ1-1; D is perhaps TRBD1 (5 bases). Germline loops: CDR1 LNHDA, CDR2 SQIVND (reference sequence). V was shortened by 3 bases and J by 1 base, with 12 bases between the two germline ends. The CDR3 has 15 amino acids. The CDR3, as DNA: TGTGCCAGTAGTATCGACAGTCTAAAGAACACTGAAGCTTTCTTT. This sequence encodes CASSIDSLKNTEAFF.

The CDR3: CASSLRQPGSYEQYF. DNA for the CDR3: TGCGCCAGCAGCTTGAGACAGCCGGGTTCCTACGAGCAGTACTTC. V usage is TRBV5-1 and J usage is TRBJ2-7; perhaps TRBD1 as D (5 bases). Between the trimmed V and J ends, which lost 1 base and 1 base, there was a span of 12 bases. The germline V gene encodes CDR1 SGHRS and CDR2 YFSETQ. The CDR3 has 15 residues. Complete variable domain (other parts from reference TRBV5-1 and TRBJ2-7): KAGVTQTPRYLIKTRGQQVTLSCSPISGHRSVSWYQQTPGQGLQFLFEYFSETQRNKGNFPGRFSGRQFSNSRSEMNVSTLELGDSALYLCASSLRQPGSYEQYFGPGTRLTVT.

This chain uses TRBV2 with TRBJ2-7; 7 bases match TRBD1. The germline V gene encodes CDR1 SNHLY and CDR2 FYNNEI. The CDR3 consists of 13 residues. The CDR3 region has the DNA TGTGCATCTTCCTACGGGACAGACTACGAGCAGTACTTC. It specifies CASSYGTDYEQYF.

Points on this clone: At one boundary the junction diverges from the germline segment, which might be a read error. The rearrangement joins TRBV5-1 to TRBJ2-2, with 10 positions matching TRBD2. Germline assignment: CDR1 SGHRS and CDR2 YFSETQ. This CDR3 region has 17 residues. For the CDR3, the DNA is TGCGCCAGCAGCACTCTAGCGGGGGCCGCGAACACCGGGAAGCTGTTTTTT. Translating it yields CASSTLAGAANTGKLFF. Complete variable domain (other parts from reference TRBV5-1 and TRBJ2-2): KAGVTQTPRYLIKTRGQQVTLSCSPISGHRSVSWYQQTPGQGLQFLFEYFSETQRNKGNFPGRFSGRQFSNSRSEMNVSTLELGDSALYLCASSTLAGAANTGKLFFGEGSRLTVL.

This clone was detected once. This chain links TRBV28 with TRBJ1-2; TRBD1 aligns across 9 bases. With 6 bases clipped from V and 7 bases from J, the junction kept 15 bases outside the gene matches. In germline, CDR1 is MDHEN, CDR2 SYDVKM. This CDR3 has 16 residues. Here the CDR3 DNA reads TGTGCCAGCAGCTTTACCGGGACAGGGATGTCTGGTGGCTACACCTTC. It specifies CASSFTGTGMSGGYTF.

The CDR3 region is CASSDDRDRFQETQYF. DNA of the CDR3: TGTGCCAGCAGTGACGACCGGGACAGGTTCCAAGAGACCCAGTACTTC. This sequence joins TRBV25-1 and TRBJ2-5; 8 positions agree with TRBD1. Germline CDR1 and CDR2: MGHDK and SYGVNS. This CDR3 region has 16 residues. The trim removed 3 bases at V and 1 base at J, leaving 7 bases unmatched.

The V call is TRBV5-6, the J call TRBJ1-3, with 9 bases identical to TRBD1. The CDR3 runs to 16 residues. Trimming took 1 base from V and 5 from J; bases not matched to a gene: 7. Looked up from germline, CDR1 is SGHDT and CDR2 is YYEEEE. The CDR3 DNA reads as TGTGCCAGCAGCTTGATTTCGGGACAGGGAAGAAACACCATATATTTT. Translation: CASSLISGQGRNTIYF.

V gene TRBV4-1 combines with J gene TRBJ2-3; perhaps TRBD1 as D (5 bases). Germline lookup yields CDR1 MGHRA and CDR2 YSYEKL. CDR3 length equals 14 residues. Trimming took off 3 bases at V and 2 bases at J, with 9 bases between the two ends. CDR3 nucleotides: TGCGCCAGCAGCCAGGGGCTATCCACAGATACGCAGTATTTT. Its protein product is CASSQGLSTDTQYF.

Only one count was recorded for this clone. This CDR3 is CASSVGTSGAGEQYF. DNA for the CDR3: TGTGCCAGCAGCGTTGGGACTAGCGGGGCGGGGGAGCAGTACTTC. V usage is TRBV9 and J usage is TRBJ2-7; 13 bases match TRBD2. Germline CDR1 SGDLS, CDR2 YYNGEE. Germline trimming cut 2 bases from V and 7 bases from J; bases unmatched to any gene: 6. This CDR3 is built from 15 residues.